This note documents a single TCR beta chain sequence. The antigen is undetermined. Germline is not matched at one junction end, which may reflect a read error. The data were taken from a study of glioma-infiltrating T cells. The iRepertoire nested amplicon-rescue multiplex PCR amplified TCR alpha and beta CDR3s from RNA. Input was roughly 85-450 ng of tissue mRNA or PBMC total RNA. TCRdb analysed the multiplex PCR reads with MiXCR anew, one entry per CDR3 protein. The sample contains approximately 90,000 distinct CDR3 sequences, 20% to 25% of which appear only once. Study-level findings and limits: Tissue and blood shared very few CDR3 sequences. Non-neoplastic patients had below-expected tissue-blood divergence, while all gliomas exceeded expectation.

The CDR3 spans 15 residues. This clonotype originated in a human donor with low-grade glioma or glioblastoma, undergoing nonglioma brain surgery, or in good health (not recorded which). The chain uses TRBV12-3 or TRBV12-4 and TRBJ2-1; D possibly uses TRBD1 or TRBD2 (5 bases each). The source material was glioma tissue, nonneoplastic brain tissue, or PBMCs (not recorded which). The CDR3 is CTSSFGGGFYNEQFF. CDR3 DNA: TGTACCAGCAGTTTTGGTGGGGGATTTTACAATGAGCAGTTCTTC.